What follows is one T cell receptor (beta chain) and its context. Its antigen is unknown. 13 Jbeta primers and 60 Vbeta primers were used for the PCR. The authors' processing: Among the unique TCR beta chains that a later analysis counted, around 82 million in all, about 12 million were shared. Produced via immunoSEQ multiplex PCR; TCRdb's table is partial and in-frame only. That table supplies the V and J calls and clone size; D and trimming were determined from the DNA. The table for this sample gives approximately 130,000 clones. These data originate in a study of cytomegalovirus exposure and HLA in healthy donors. The study, taken as a whole, reports: There were some V segments, including TRBV6-2 and TRBV6-3, excluded as indistinguishable. Cytomegalovirus-associated TCR beta chains were listed, numbering some 180. A later analysis reportedly found fewer N-insertions in an Asian-associated ancestry cluster than the approximately 670-donor mean.

CDR1 KGHSH and CDR2 LQKENI come from the germline V gene. This CDR3 is built from 16 residues. V was clipped by 3 bases and J by 2 bases; unmatched bases: 4. Sequencing was carried out using PBMCs. The V call is TRBV18, the J call TRBJ1-4, with 9 bases matching TRBD1. The sequence came from an older woman in good health and CMV-seronegative. In DNA, the CDR3 is TGTGCCAGCTCACCGCAAGGGACAGGGACTAATGAAAAACTGTTTTTT. Translated, it gives CASSPQGTGTNEKLFF.